The T cell receptor beta chain under discussion was sequenced for a study of tumor-infiltrating lymphocytes in primary liver carcinoma. At the level of the study: Sample yields, roughly 3.65 to 7.13 million productive TCRbeta reads, were similar across the tissue types. Points from the study as a whole: Samples were bulk unsorted, so CD4+ and CD8+ repertoires were not compared. Lower overlap was observed for tumor-adjacent and tumor-blood pairs relative to tumor region pairs.

As regards this clonotype: Its antigen is not identified. This clone may be a read error of a much larger clone one base away. No conserved phenylalanine or tryptophan is present at the end of the CDR3, so a read error is the likely explanation.

Extraction also yielded germline DNA, while blood RNA was obtained from unsorted whole blood. TCR beta cDNA was prepared out of about 530 ng total RNA by means of a constant-region primer. Employing slightly modified ARM-PCR, three nested multiplex PCR rounds were run, and these gave rise to the TCR beta libraries. The first two PCR rounds, roughly 9 cycles each, used TRBV1-TRBV30 forward primers and a C-beta reverse primer. One entry per CDR3 protein results from TCRdb running MiXCR on the multiplex PCR reads. The sample shows approximately 330,000 distinct CDR3 sequences, roughly two thirds of them seen only once. V lost 3 bases to trimming and J lost 3 bases; unmatched junction nucleotides: 5. This CDR3 comprises 15 residues.

The source is a man aged 35 to 55 with primary liver carcinoma and hepatitis B virus infection. V and J are TRBV12-3 or TRBV12-4 and TRBJ2-1; 7 bases match TRBD1. Sample: peripheral blood. The CDR3: CASSLDRRHYNEQFL. CDR3 nucleotide sequence: TGTGCCAGCAGTTTGGACAGGCGCCACTACAATGAGCAGTTCCTC.